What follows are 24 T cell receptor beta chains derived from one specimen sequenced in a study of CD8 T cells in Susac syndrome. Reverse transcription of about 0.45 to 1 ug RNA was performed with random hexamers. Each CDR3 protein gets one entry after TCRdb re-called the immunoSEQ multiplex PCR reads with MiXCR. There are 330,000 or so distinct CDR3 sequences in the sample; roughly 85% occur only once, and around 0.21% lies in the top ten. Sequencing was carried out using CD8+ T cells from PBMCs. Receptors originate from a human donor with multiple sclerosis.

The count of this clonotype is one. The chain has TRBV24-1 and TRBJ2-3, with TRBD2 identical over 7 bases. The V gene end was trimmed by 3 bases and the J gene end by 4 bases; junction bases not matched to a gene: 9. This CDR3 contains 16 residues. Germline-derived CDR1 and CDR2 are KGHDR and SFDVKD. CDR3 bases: TGTGCCACCAGTGATGAAGCGGTGAGCGGGGCAGATACGCAGTATTTT. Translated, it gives CATSDEAVSGADTQYF.

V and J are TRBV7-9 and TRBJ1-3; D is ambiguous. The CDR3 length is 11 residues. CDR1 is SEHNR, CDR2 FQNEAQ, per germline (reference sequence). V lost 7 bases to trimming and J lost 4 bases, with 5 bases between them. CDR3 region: CASIGGNTIYF. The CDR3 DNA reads TGTGCCAGCATAGGAGGAAACACCATATATTTT.

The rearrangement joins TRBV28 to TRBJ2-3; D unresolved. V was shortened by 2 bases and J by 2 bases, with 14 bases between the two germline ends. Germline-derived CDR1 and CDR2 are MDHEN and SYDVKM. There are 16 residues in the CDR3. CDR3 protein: CASSLDSIANTDTQYF. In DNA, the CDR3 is TGTGCCAGCAGTTTAGACTCGATAGCTAACACAGATACGCAGTATTTT.

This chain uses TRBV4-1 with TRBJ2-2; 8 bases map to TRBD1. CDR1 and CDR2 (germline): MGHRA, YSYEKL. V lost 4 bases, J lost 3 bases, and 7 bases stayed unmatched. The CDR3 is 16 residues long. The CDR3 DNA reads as TGCGCCAGCAGCCTCCGGGACAGGTTATACACCGGGGAGCTGTTTTTT. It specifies CASSLRDRLYTGELFF.

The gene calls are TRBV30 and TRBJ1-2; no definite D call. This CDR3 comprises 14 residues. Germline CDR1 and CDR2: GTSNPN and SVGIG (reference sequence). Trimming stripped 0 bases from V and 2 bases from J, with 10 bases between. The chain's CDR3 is CAWSVPGPNYGYTF. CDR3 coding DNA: TGTGCCTGGAGTGTCCCGGGTCCGAACTATGGCTACACCTTC.

The CDR3 loop is CASSVGGGTLSNEQFF. As DNA, the CDR3 is TGTGCCAGCAGCGTAGGAGGGGGGACTTTATCCAATGAGCAGTTCTTC. This chain uses TRBV9 with TRBJ2-1; D possibly uses TRBD1 or TRBD2 (6 bases each). Trimming took 0 bases from V and 6 from J, leaving 16 bases between them. The germline CDR1 and CDR2 sequences are SGDLS and YYNGEE. This CDR3 comprises 16 residues.

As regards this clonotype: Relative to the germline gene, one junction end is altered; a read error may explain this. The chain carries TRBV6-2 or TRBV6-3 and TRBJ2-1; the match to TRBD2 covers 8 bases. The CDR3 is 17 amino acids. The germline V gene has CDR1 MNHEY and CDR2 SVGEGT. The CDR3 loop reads CASRYYELAEDYNEQFF. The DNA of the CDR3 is TGTGCCAGCAGATACTACGAACTAGCGGAAGATTACAATGAGCAGTTCTTC.

The CDR3 loop is CASSTFLLRGGLEDYEQYF. DNA of the CDR3: TGTGCCAGCAGTACGTTTCTTCTCCGGGGGGGGCTAGAGGACTACGAGCAGTACTTC. The chain recombines TRBV27 with TRBJ2-7; the match to TRBD2 covers 8 bases. The CDR3 runs to 19 residues. Germline CDR1 MNHEY, CDR2 SMNVEV (reference sequence). After removal of 5 bases from V and 3 bases from J, the junction contained 21 bases not matched to a gene.

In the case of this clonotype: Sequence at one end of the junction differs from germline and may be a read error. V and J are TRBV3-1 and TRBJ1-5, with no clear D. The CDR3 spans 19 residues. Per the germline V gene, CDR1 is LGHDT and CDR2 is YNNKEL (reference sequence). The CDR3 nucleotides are TGTGCCAGCAGCCAAGAGGCGCCCTCCGATGAGTTTTATAATCGGCCCCAGCATTTT. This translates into CASSQEAPSDEFYNRPQHF. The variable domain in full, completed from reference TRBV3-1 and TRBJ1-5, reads DTAVSQTPKYLVTQMGNDKSIKCEQNLGHDTMYWYKQDSKKFLKIMFSYNNKELIINETVPNRFSPKSPDKAHLNLHINSLELGDSAVYFCASSQEAPSDEFYNRPQHFGDGTRLSIL.

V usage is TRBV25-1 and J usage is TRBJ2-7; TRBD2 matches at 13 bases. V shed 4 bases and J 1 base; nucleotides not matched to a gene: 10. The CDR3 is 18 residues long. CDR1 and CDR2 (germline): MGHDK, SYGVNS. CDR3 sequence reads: CASSASGTSGTVSYEQYF. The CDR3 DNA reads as TGTGCCAGCAGTGCCTCCGGGACTAGCGGGACGGTTTCCTACGAGCAGTACTTC.

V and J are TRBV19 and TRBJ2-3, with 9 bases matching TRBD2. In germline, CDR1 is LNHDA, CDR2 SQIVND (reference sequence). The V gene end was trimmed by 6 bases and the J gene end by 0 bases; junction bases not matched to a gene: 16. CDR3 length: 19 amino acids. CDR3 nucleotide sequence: TGTGCCAGTAGCCCGTTGAGGACTAGCGTCTCTCCTAGCACAGATACGCAGTATTTT. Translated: CASSPLRTSVSPSTDTQYF.

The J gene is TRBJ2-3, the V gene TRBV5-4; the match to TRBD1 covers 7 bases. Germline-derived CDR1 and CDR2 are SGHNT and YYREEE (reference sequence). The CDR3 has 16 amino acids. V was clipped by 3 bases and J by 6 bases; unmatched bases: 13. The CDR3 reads CASSSRTGPGRDTQYF. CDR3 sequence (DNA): TGTGCCAGCAGCTCAAGGACAGGCCCAGGTCGGGATACGCAGTATTTT. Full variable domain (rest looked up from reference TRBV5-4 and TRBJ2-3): ETGVTQSPTHLIKTRGQQVTLRCSSQSGHNTVSWYQQALGQGPQFIFQYYREEENGRGNFPPRFSGLQFPNYSSELNVNALELDDSALYLCASSSRTGPGRDTQYFGPGTRLTVL.

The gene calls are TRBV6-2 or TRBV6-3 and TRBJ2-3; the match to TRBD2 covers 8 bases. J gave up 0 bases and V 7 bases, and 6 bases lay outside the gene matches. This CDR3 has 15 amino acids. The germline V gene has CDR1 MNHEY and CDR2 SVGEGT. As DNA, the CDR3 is TGTGCCAGCAATGGACGGGGGGGAAGCACAGATACGCAGTATTTT. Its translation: CASNGRGGSTDTQYF.

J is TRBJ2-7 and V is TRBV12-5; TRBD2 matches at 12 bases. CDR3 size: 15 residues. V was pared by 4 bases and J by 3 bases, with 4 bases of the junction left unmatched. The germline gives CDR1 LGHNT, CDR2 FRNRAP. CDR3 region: CASGSSTSGSYEQYF. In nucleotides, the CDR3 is TGTGCTAGTGGTTCGTCGACTAGCGGGAGCTACGAGCAGTACTTC.

Here the CDR3 reads CASSPRDSANTGELFF. CDR3 nucleotide sequence: TGTGCCAGCAGCCCAAGGGACAGCGCGAACACCGGGGAGCTGTTTTTT. This chain joins TRBV7-9 and TRBJ2-2; TRBD1 aligns across 7 bases. The germline gives CDR1 SEHNR, CDR2 FQNEAQ (reference sequence). After removal of 5 bases from V and 0 bases from J, the junction contained 6 bases not matched to a gene. This CDR3 is 16 amino acids long.

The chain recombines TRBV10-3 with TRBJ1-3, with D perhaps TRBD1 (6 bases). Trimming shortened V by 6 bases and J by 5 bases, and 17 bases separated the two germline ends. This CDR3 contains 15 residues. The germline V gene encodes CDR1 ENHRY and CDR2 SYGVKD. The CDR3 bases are TGTGCCATCAGCTTTGGGACACCTTTGCGAAACACCATATATTTT. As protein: CAISFGTPLRNTIYF.

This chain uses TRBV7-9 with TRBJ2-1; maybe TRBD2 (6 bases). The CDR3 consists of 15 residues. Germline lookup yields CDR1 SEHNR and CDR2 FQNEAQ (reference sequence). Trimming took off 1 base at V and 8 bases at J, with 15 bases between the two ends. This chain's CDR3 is CASSLVGVTGDEQFF. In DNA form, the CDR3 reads TGTGCCAGCAGCTTAGTGGGCGTGACGGGAGATGAGCAGTTCTTC.

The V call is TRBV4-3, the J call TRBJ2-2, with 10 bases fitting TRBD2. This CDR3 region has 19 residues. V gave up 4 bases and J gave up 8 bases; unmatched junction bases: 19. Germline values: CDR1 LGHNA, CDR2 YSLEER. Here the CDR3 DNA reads TGCGCCAGCAGCCCCCAAACACCGCCTAGCGGGAGAAAGGGTGGGGAGCTGTTTTTT. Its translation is CASSPQTPPSGRKGGELFF.

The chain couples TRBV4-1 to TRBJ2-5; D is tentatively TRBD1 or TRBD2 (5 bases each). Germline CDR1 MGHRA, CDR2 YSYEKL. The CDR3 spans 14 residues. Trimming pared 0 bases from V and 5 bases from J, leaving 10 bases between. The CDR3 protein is CASSQEGEQETQYF. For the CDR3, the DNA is TGCGCCAGCAGCCAAGAGGGGGAACAGGAGACCCAGTACTTC.

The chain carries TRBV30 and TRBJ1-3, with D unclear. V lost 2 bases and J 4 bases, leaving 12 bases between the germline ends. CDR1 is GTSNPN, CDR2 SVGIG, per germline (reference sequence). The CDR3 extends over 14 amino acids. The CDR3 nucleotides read TGTGCCTGGAGTATAGGCCTCTCGGGAAACACCATATATTTT. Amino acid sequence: CAWSIGLSGNTIYF.

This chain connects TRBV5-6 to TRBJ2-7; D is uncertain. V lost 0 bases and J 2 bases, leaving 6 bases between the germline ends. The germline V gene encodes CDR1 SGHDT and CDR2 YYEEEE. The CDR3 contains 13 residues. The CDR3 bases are TGTGCCAGCAGCTTGGCCGATACCTACGAGCAGTACTTC. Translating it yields CASSLADTYEQYF. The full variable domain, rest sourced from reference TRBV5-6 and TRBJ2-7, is DAGVTQSPTHLIKTRGQQVTLRCSPKSGHDTVSWYQQALGQGPQFIFQYYEEEERQRGNFPDRFSGHQFPNYSSELNVNALLLGDSALYLCASSLADTYEQYFGPGTRLTVT.

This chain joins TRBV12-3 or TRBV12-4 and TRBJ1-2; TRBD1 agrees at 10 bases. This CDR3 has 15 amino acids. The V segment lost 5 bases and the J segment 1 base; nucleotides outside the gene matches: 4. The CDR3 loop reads CASSHRDRGNYGYTF. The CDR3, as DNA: TGTGCCAGCAGTCACCGGGACAGGGGTAACTATGGCTACACCTTC.

The CDR3 DNA reads TGTGCCAGCAGCCAAGATACGGGGACGGGGGAAAAACTGTTTTTT. Its translation is CASSQDTGTGEKLFF. The J gene is TRBJ1-4, the V gene TRBV4-2; maybe TRBD1 (5 bases). CDR1 is LGHNA and CDR2 is YNFKEQ in the germline V gene. With 0 bases removed from V and 8 bases from J, the gap between germline ends came to 13 bases. The CDR3 totals 15 residues.

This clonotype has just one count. This chain's CDR3 is CASSPTRLAGKLTDTQYF. CDR3 sequence (DNA): TGTGCCAGCAGCCCGACCAGACTAGCGGGGAAGCTCACAGATACGCAGTATTTT. V is TRBV14 and J is TRBJ2-3; TRBD2 aligns across 11 bases. This CDR3 has 18 amino acids. With 4 bases clipped from V and 2 bases from J, the junction kept 11 bases outside the gene matches. Germline assignment: CDR1 SGHDN and CDR2 FVKESK. The full variable domain, its missing parts supplied by reference TRBV14 and TRBJ2-3, is EAGVTQFPSHSVIEKGQTVTLRCDPISGHDNLYWYRRVMGKEIKFLLHFVKESKQDESGMPNNRFLAERTGGTYSTLKVQPAELEDSGVYFCASSPTRLAGKLTDTQYFGPGTRLTVL.